This TCR beta chain was captured in a study of shared clonotypes between healthy human individuals. This CDR3 is built from 11 residues. The V end lost 10 bases, the J end lost 3 bases, and 9 bases lay between the germline ends. Germline loops: CDR1 ENHRY, CDR2 SYGVKD. This clone was seen many times. About 30,000 T cell genomes (approximately 180 ng DNA) went into each sorted-subset replicate. Clones were sequenced by immunoSEQ multiplex PCR, and TCRdb holds only the in-frame ones, with some missing. The sample yields about 2 million clones, roughly 95% seen once. This TCR came from a man between 18 and 35 years old in good health. Material for sequencing was naive CD4+ T cells sorted from blood. As for subset: CD45RA+ positively selected. The J gene is TRBJ1-1, the V gene TRBV10-3; D gene unclear. This chain's CDR3 is CATRRDTEAFF. For the CDR3, the DNA is TGTGCCACTCGTCGGGACACTGAAGCTTTCTTT.